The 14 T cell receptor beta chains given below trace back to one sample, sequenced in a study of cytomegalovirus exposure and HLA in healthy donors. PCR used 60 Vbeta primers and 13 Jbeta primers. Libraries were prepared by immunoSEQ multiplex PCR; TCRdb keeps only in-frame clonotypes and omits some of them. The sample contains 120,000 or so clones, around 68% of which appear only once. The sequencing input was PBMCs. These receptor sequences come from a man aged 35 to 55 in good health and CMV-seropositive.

CDR3 loop: CASSPRGGGTDTQYF. The CDR3 DNA is TGTGCCAGCAGTCCGAGAGGGGGAGGCACAGATACGCAGTATTTT. The gene calls are TRBV27 and TRBJ2-3, with a weak D call TRBD1 (6 bases). V was trimmed by 5 bases and J by 1 base, leaving 13 bases between them. Germline V CDR1 and CDR2: MNHEY, SMNVEV (reference sequence). CDR3 length equals 15 residues.

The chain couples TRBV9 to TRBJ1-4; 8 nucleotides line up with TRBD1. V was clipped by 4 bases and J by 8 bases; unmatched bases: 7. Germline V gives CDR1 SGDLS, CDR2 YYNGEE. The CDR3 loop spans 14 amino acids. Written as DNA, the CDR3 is TGTGCCAGCAGCTTGGGACAGGAGGGGGAAAAACTGTTTTTT. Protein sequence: CASSLGQEGEKLFF.

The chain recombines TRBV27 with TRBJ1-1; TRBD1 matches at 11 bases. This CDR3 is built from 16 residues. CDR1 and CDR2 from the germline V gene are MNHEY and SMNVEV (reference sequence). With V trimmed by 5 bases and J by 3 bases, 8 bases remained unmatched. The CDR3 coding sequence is TGTGCCAGCAGTCTAATGGGACAGGGGGTTTACACTGAAGCTTTCTTT. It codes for CASSLMGQGVYTEAFF.

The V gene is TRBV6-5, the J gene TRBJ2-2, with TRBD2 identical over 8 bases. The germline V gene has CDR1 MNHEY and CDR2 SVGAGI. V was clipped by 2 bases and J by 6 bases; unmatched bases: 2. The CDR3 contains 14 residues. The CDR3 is CASSYGLAAGELFF. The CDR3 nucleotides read TGTGCCAGCAGTTACGGACTAGCCGCCGGGGAGCTGTTTTTT.

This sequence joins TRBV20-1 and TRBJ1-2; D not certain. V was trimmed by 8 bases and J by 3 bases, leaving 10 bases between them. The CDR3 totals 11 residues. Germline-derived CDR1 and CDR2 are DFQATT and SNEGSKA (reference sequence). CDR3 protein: CSPSDDYGYTF. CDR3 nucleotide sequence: TGCAGTCCGAGCGACGACTATGGCTACACCTTC.

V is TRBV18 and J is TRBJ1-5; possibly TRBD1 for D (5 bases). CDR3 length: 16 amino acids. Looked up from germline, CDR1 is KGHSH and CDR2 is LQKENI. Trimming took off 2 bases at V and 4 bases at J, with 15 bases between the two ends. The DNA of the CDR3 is TGTGCCAGCTCACCAAGGGCCGGCAGGGCAAATCAGCCCCAGCATTTT. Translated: CASSPRAGRANQPQHF.

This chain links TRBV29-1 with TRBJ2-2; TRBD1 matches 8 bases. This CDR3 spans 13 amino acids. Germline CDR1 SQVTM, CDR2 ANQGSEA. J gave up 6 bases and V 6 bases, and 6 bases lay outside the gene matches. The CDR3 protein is CSVQGAVAGELFF. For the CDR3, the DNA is TGCAGCGTCCAGGGGGCCGTGGCCGGGGAGCTGTTTTTT.

The CDR3 protein is CATSRDLRTGWNTEAFF. DNA of the CDR3: TGTGCCACCAGCAGAGATCTAAGGACAGGGTGGAACACTGAAGCTTTCTTT. The chain links TRBV15 to TRBJ1-1; 8 bases agree with TRBD1. The CDR3 covers 17 residues. The junction had 7 bases not matched to a gene; V was cut back by 0 bases and J by 1 base. The germline gives CDR1 LNHNV, CDR2 YYDKDF (reference sequence).

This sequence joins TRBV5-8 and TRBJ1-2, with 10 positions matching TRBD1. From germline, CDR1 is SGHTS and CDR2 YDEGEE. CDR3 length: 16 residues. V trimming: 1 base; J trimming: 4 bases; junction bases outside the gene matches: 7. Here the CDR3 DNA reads TGTGCCAGCAGCTTGACCCGGGACAGGGGTCCCTATGGCTACACCTTC. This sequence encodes CASSLTRDRGPYGYTF.

CDR3 region: CASSRGGGDTQYF. DNA for the CDR3: TGTGCCAGCAGCCGGGGGGGAGGAGATACGCAGTATTTT. The rearrangement uses TRBV7-2 and TRBJ2-3; 8 bases align to TRBD2. After removal of 5 bases from V and 5 bases from J, the junction contained 3 bases not matched to a gene. CDR1 and CDR2 (germline): SGHTA, FQGNSA. There are 13 residues in the CDR3.

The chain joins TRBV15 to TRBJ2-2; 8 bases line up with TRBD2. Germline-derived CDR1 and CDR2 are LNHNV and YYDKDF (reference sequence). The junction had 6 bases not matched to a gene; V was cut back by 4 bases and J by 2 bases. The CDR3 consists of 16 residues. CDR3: CATSTFGGGNTGELFF. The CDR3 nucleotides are TGTGCCACCAGCACCTTCGGGGGGGGCAACACCGGGGAGCTGTTTTTT.

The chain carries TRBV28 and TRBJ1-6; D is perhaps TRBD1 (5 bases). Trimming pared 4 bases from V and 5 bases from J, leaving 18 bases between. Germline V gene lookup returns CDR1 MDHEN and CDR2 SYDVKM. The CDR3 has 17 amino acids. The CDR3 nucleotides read TGTGCCAGCAGTTCCCTCGGGGGGGGTTTAAATAATTCACCCCTCCACTTT. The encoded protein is CASSSLGGGLNNSPLHF.

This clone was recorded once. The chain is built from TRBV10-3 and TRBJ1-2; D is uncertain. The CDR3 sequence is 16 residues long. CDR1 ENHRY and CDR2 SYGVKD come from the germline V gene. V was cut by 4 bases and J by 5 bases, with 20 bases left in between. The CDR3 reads CAISAVRDLYNYGYTF. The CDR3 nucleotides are TGTGCCATCAGTGCGGTTCGGGATCTATATAATTATGGCTACACCTTC.

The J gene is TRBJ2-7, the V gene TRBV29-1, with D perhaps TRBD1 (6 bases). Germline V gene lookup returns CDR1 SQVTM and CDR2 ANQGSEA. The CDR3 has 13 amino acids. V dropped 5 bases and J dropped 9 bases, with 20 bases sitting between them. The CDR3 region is CSVRDTILGRQYF. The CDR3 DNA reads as TGCAGCGTTCGGGACACTATCTTAGGACGGCAGTACTTC.